Following are 12 T cell receptor beta chains from one sample sequenced in a study of blood T cell repertoires in COVID-19. The assay was immunoSEQ multiplex PCR, and TCRdb's table has in-frame clones only and misses some. The table includes around 80,000 clones, 70% to 85% detected once. The source material was peripheral blood. These receptors were collected from a man aged 45-65 years with active or convalescent COVID-19.

V is TRBV5-6 and J is TRBJ1-2, with a possible D match to TRBD1 (6 bases). Trimming left V 3 bases short and J 4 bases short, with 13 bases between. Germline assignment: CDR1 SGHDT and CDR2 YYEEEE. The CDR3 length is 14 residues. CDR3 bases: TGTGCCAGCAGCTGGTGGGGGCTGTTCTATGGCTACACCTTC. This translates into CASSWWGLFYGYTF.

The V call is TRBV13, the J call TRBJ1-3; D might be TRBD1 (6 bases). Germline-derived CDR1 and CDR2 are PRHDT and FYEKMQ (reference sequence). This CDR3 has 14 amino acids. Deletions cut 5 bases from V and 6 bases from J, with 14 bases between. The CDR3 protein is CASSQRGRENTIYF. As DNA, the CDR3 is TGTGCCAGCAGCCAAAGGGGGAGGGAAAACACCATATATTTT.

This clone was seen a handful of times. This chain uses TRBV20-1 with TRBJ1-2; D gene ambiguous. The V gene's germline CDR1 is DFQATT and CDR2 SNEGSKA (reference sequence). Trimming stripped 3 bases from V and 8 bases from J, with 10 bases between. CDR3 length: 11 amino acids. CDR3 region: CSASAENGYTF. DNA of the CDR3: TGCAGTGCTAGTGCTGAGAACGGCTACACCTTC.

The V call is TRBV19, the J call TRBJ1-3; unclear D gene. The CDR3 covers 14 residues. Per the germline V gene, CDR1 is LNHDA and CDR2 is SQIVND (reference sequence). The ends were cut back, 7 bases at V and 0 bases at J, with 10 bases in the middle. CDR3 loop: CASTRMDSGNTIYF. The CDR3 DNA is TGTGCCAGTACCAGGATGGACTCTGGAAACACCATATATTTT.

The chain uses TRBV6-1 and TRBJ1-2, with TRBD1 matching 10 bases. Germline CDR1 is MNHNS and CDR2 is SASEGT. V dropped 4 bases and J dropped 5; count of bases not matched to a gene: 10. This CDR3 is 16 amino acids long. Here the CDR3 reads CASSARTGGNPYGYTF. DNA for the CDR3: TGTGCCAGCAGTGCCAGGACAGGGGGGAACCCGTATGGCTACACCTTC.

The rearrangement links TRBV10-3 to TRBJ2-2, with unresolved D. The CDR3 runs 15 residues. Germline V gene sequence: CDR1 ENHRY, CDR2 SYGVKD. Trimming removed 5 bases at V and 1 base at J, with 11 bases between. CDR3 in amino acids: CAISPAALNTGELFF. As DNA, the CDR3 is TGTGCCATCAGTCCGGCGGCTTTGAACACCGGGGAGCTGTTTTTT.

This clone was seen a single time. The genes are TRBV5-6 and TRBJ1-2; D unresolved. Germline V gene lookup returns CDR1 SGHDT and CDR2 YYEEEE. The CDR3 consists of 13 residues. V lost 1 base to trimming and J lost 9 bases, with 13 bases between them. CDR3 residues: CASSLFPPESYTF. The CDR3 DNA sequence: TGTGCCAGCAGCTTGTTCCCGCCGGAGAGCTACACCTTC.

This clone was counted a few times. The chain couples TRBV7-2 to TRBJ2-1; 8 nucleotides match TRBD2. Germline V lookup: CDR1 SGHTA, CDR2 FQGNSA. The V gene end was trimmed by 1 base and the J gene end by 9 bases; junction bases not matched to a gene: 5. The CDR3 runs to 14 residues. The CDR3 nucleotides are TGTGCCAGCAGCTTAGGGGCGGGACTAGGTGAGCAGTTCTTC. It encodes CASSLGAGLGEQFF. Supplemented by reference TRBV7-2 and TRBJ2-1, the full variable domain reads GAGVSQSPSNKVTEKGKDVELRCDPISGHTALYWYRQSLGQGLEFLIYFQGNSAPDKSGLPSDRFSAERTGGSVSTLTIQRTQQEDSAVYLCASSLGAGLGEQFFGPGTRLTVL.

This clone was observed a few times. The chain employs TRBV6-2 or TRBV6-3 and TRBJ2-1; 7 bases fit TRBD2. Looked up from germline, CDR1 is MNHEY and CDR2 is SVGEGT. J was trimmed by 2 bases and V by 4 bases; bases with no gene match: 8. The CDR3 spans 16 residues. Written as DNA, the CDR3 is TGTGCCAGCAGTTCCTCGGGGGGTGCGCCCTACAATGAGCAGTTCTTC. This codes for CASSSSGGAPYNEQFF.

V is TRBV2 and J is TRBJ1-2; 8 positions match TRBD1. This CDR3 contains 13 residues. Trimming took 8 bases from V and 4 from J; bases not matched to a gene: 6. Germline CDR1 SNHLY, CDR2 FYNNEI. Here the CDR3 DNA reads TGTGCCAGCGGACAGGGATCTTTCTATGGCTACACCTTC. Translation gives CASGQGSFYGYTF.

The table lists this clone with many counts. J is TRBJ2-3 and V is TRBV3-1 (or the pseudogene TRBV3-2), with D unclear. The V end was cut by 0 bases, the J end by 0 bases, with 7 bases between. Germline V lookup: CDR1 LGHDT, CDR2 YNNKEL (reference sequence). The CDR3 length is 15 residues. Here the CDR3 reads CASSQDTRSTDTQYF. The CDR3 nucleotides are TGTGCCAGCAGCCAAGATACCCGGAGCACAGATACGCAGTATTTT.

The chain couples TRBV6-5 to TRBJ1-2; 11 bases align to TRBD1. CDR1 and CDR2 from the germline V gene are MNHEY and SVGAGI. CDR3 length: 16 amino acids. With V trimmed by 2 bases and J by 8 bases, 10 bases remained unmatched. As DNA, the CDR3 is TGTGCCAGCAGTTACCGACAAGGACAGGGGGCGAGAGGCTACACCTTC. It specifies CASSYRQGQGARGYTF.